The 13 T cell receptor beta chains reported below all come from one sample, sequenced in a study of T-cell reconstitution after alpha-beta-depleted transplantation in children (dated by TCRdb to between 2015 and 2016). The library came from PCR. Data came from an Illumina HiSeq 2500. TCR libraries were prepared with molecular barcoding, using unique molecular identifiers to normalize TCRbeta repertoire quantification. TCRdb cleaned the public reads at Q25 with fastp, built clones with MiXCR and kept in-frame beta chains. Rows matching on CDR3 protein sequence are summarized as one entry with the most common DNA and genes. The sample records about 170,000 distinct CDR3 sequences, roughly 10% of which are singletons. The ten largest clones capture approximately 13% of the sample. The intended sense of this specimen's treatment or condition label: allogeneic hematopoietic cell transplantation with graft depleted of TCRalphabeta T cells and CD19 B cells.

The source was PBMCs, collected before TCRalphabeta/CD19-depleted stem cell transplant. The receptors stem from a boy between 2 and 10 years old with acute myeloid leukemia, due to receive a stem cell transplant.

This clonotype was observed many times. CDR3 residues: CASSQLAGATDTQYF. As DNA, the CDR3 is TGTGCCAGCAGCCAACTAGCGGGAGCCACAGATACGCAGTATTTT. This rearrangement joins TRBV3-1 to TRBJ2-3, with 10 positions matching TRBD2. Germline CDR1 is LGHDT and CDR2 is YNNKEL (reference sequence). V was pared by 2 bases and J by 2 bases, with 1 base of the junction left unmatched. This CDR3 is built from 15 residues.

This clonotype was counted ten times or more. The V call is TRBV27, the J call TRBJ2-4; D assignment may be TRBD1 or TRBD2 (5 bases each). The V end was cut by 5 bases, the J end by 1 base, with 24 bases between. CDR3 length: 19 amino acids. The germline V gene has CDR1 MNHEY and CDR2 SMNVEV (reference sequence). The CDR3 DNA is TGTGCCAGCAGTCCCTCCTCATCTCGGGACCCACTGGCCAAAAACATTCAGTACTTC. This encodes CASSPSSSRDPLAKNIQYF.

There are many counts of this clonotype. CDR3 DNA sequence: TGTGCCAGCAGCCAAGGAATTGGTGAGCAGTTCTTC. Translating gives CASSQGIGEQFF. V and J are TRBV3-1 and TRBJ2-1; D unclear. The CDR3 is made up of 12 amino acids. Germline CDR1 reads LGHDT; CDR2 reads YNNKEL (reference sequence). V was clipped by 1 base and J by 9 bases, with 7 bases between them.

This chain links TRBV3-1 with TRBJ2-1; TRBD2 might be the D (5 bases). CDR3 size: 16 residues. V lost 11 bases, J lost 0 bases, and 20 bases lay in between. From germline, CDR1 is LGHDT and CDR2 YNNKEL (reference sequence). The CDR3 is CACSDSGRSSYNEQFF. The CDR3 coding sequence is TGTGCCTGCTCCGACTCGGGAAGGAGCTCCTACAATGAGCAGTTCTTC.

This clonotype was seen only a few times. V gene TRBV7-9 combines with J gene TRBJ2-3; D call uncertain. Germline lookup yields CDR1 SEHNR and CDR2 FQNEAQ (reference sequence). The CDR3 runs 13 residues. V was trimmed by 2 bases and J by 4 bases, leaving 7 bases between them. DNA for the CDR3: TGTGCCAGCAGCTTACATCGCTCAGATACGCAGTATTTT. Its translation is CASSLHRSDTQYF.

This clonotype was recorded at least ten times. This chain uses TRBV6-5 with TRBJ1-1, with a tentative D call TRBD1 (5 bases). The CDR3 spans 16 residues. In germline, CDR1 is MNHEY, CDR2 SVGAGI. The V and J ends lost 4 bases and 5 bases respectively, with 20 bases between them. The CDR3: CASSSFGDLRRTEAFF. The DNA of the CDR3 is TGTGCCAGCAGTTCCTTCGGGGACCTGAGGAGGACTGAAGCTTTCTTT.

This clonotype has at least ten counts. The chain uses TRBV20-1 and TRBJ2-1, with unresolved D. The germline gives CDR1 DFQATT, CDR2 SNEGSKA (reference sequence). CDR3 length: 13 amino acids. Trimming cost V 3 bases and J 0 bases, with 6 bases left between them. The CDR3: CSASASSYNEQFF. The CDR3 region has the DNA TGCAGTGCTAGTGCAAGCTCCTACAATGAGCAGTTCTTC.

This clonotype was seen many times. The rearrangement uses TRBV12-3 or TRBV12-4 and TRBJ2-1, with D unclear. V shed 6 bases and J shed 0 bases, with 21 bases lying between them. The length of the CDR3 is 18 residues. CDR3 nucleotide sequence: TGTGCCAGCAGCCTGTCGCAGACTCCCTTCGGCTCCTACAATGAGCAGTTCTTC. The encoded protein is CASSLSQTPFGSYNEQFF.

Ten or more counts support this clonotype. The chain is built from TRBV20-1 and TRBJ2-3; 8 bases map to TRBD1. The germline CDR1 and CDR2 sequences are DFQATT and SNEGSKA (reference sequence). This CDR3 contains 15 residues. Germline trimming cut 3 bases from V and 3 bases from J; bases unmatched to any gene: 8. CDR3 residues: CSASVRTGRTDTQYF. In DNA, the CDR3 is TGCAGTGCTAGCGTCCGGACAGGGAGGACAGATACGCAGTATTTT.

This clonotype was seen many times. The genes are TRBV5-1 and TRBJ1-6; D is perhaps TRBD1 (5 bases). The CDR3 extends over 16 amino acids. CDR1 and CDR2 from the germline V gene are SGHRS and YFSETQ. The ends were cut back, 0 bases at V and 11 bases at J, with 18 bases in the middle. CDR3 sequence: CASSLAPGQFGPPLHF. The CDR3 DNA follows: TGCGCCAGCAGCTTGGCCCCGGGGCAGTTCGGGCCACCCCTCCACTTT.

This clonotype showed up many times. This chain connects TRBV7-6 to TRBJ2-1, with unresolved D. Per the germline V gene, CDR1 is SGHVS and CDR2 is FNYEAQ. Deletions cut 1 base from V and 8 bases from J, with 12 bases between. The CDR3 loop spans 14 amino acids. The CDR3 DNA sequence: TGTGCCAGCAGCTTAGTTGGAGTAGCTGATGAGCAGTTCTTC. Translation: CASSLVGVADEQFF.

This clonotype was observed at least ten times. J is TRBJ2-1 and V is TRBV5-5; 10 nucleotides agree with TRBD2. The germline gives CDR1 SGHKS, CDR2 YYEKEE (reference sequence). The ends lost 1 base at V and 6 bases at J; junction bases unmatched: 10. The CDR3 extends over 17 amino acids. CDR3 in DNA: TGTGCCAGCAGCTTGTTGGGAAGCGGGGGGGCCGTCAATGAGCAGTTCTTC. It codes for CASSLLGSGGAVNEQFF.

This chain joins TRBV7-2 and TRBJ2-5, with D maybe TRBD1 (5 bases). Trimming took off 3 bases at V and 2 bases at J, with 10 bases between the two ends. CDR1 is SGHTA, CDR2 FQGNSA, per germline. CDR3 length: 14 residues. The CDR3 DNA sequence: TGTGCCAGCAGCTTTACAGGTCCTCAAGAGACCCAGTACTTC. Translated: CASSFTGPQETQYF.